The next 16 T cell receptor beta chains were all read from a single sample in a study of T cell changes during pregnancy in multiple sclerosis. The repertoire was sequenced with immunoSEQ multiplex PCR; TCRdb's copy has only in-frame clones and lacks some. The sample consists of tens of thousands of clones, 85% to 90% of them appearing once. Specimen: CD4+ T cells from peripheral blood mononuclear cells, collected in the first trimester of pregnancy. All receptors come from a female donor with multiple sclerosis, enrolled in a pregnancy study.

In the case of this clone: Other nucleotide sequences from this sample produce the same CDR3. V usage is TRBV5-1 and J usage is TRBJ1-2; weak D call: TRBD1 (5 bases). The CDR3 is made up of 13 amino acids. The germline CDR1 and CDR2 sequences are SGHRS and YFSETQ. V dropped 1 base and J dropped 3 bases, with 7 bases sitting between them. CDR3 in DNA: TGCGCCAGCAGCTTGAGGGGTGACTATGGCTACACCTTC. It codes for CASSLRGDYGYTF.

This clone was picked up one time. Other DNA sequences of this sample code for an identical CDR3. The chain is built from TRBV5-1 and TRBJ2-5; 12 bases match TRBD2. CDR1 is SGHRS and CDR2 is YFSETQ in the germline V gene. CDR3 length: 15 residues. The V gene end was trimmed by 4 bases and the J gene end by 4 bases; junction bases not matched to a gene: 5. CDR3 loop: CASSVGTSGLETQYF. Written as DNA, the CDR3 is TGCGCCAGCAGCGTGGGGACTAGCGGGTTAGAGACCCAGTACTTC.

V gene TRBV5-1 combines with J gene TRBJ2-2; D may be TRBD1 (6 bases). V was cut by 3 bases and J by 1 base, with 7 bases left in between. In germline, CDR1 is SGHRS, CDR2 YFSETQ. The CDR3 is made up of 14 amino acids. The chain's CDR3 is CASSSGQNTGELFF. The CDR3, as DNA: TGCGCCAGCAGCTCGGGACAGAACACCGGGGAGCTGTTTTTT. The variable domain in full, with the rest retrieved from reference TRBV5-1 and TRBJ2-2, is KAGVTQTPRYLIKTRGQQVTLSCSPISGHRSVSWYQQTPGQGLQFLFEYFSETQRNKGNFPGRFSGRQFSNSRSEMNVSTLELGDSALYLCASSSGQNTGELFFGEGSRLTVL.

V gene TRBV19 combines with J gene TRBJ2-2; possibly TRBD1 for D (5 bases). The CDR3 consists of 14 residues. Trimming cost V 7 bases and J 1 base, with 10 bases left between them. The V gene's germline CDR1 is LNHDA and CDR2 SQIVND (reference sequence). Written as DNA, the CDR3 is TGTGCCAGTACGGGCAGGGTGAACACCGGGGAGCTGTTTTTT. Amino acids: CASTGRVNTGELFF.

The chain combines TRBV6-1 with TRBJ1-1, with a possible D match to TRBD1 (5 bases). The V gene's germline CDR1 is MNHNS and CDR2 SASEGT. The length of the CDR3 is 14 residues. The V end lost 6 bases, the J end lost 1 base, and 12 bases lay between the germline ends. CDR3 DNA: TGTGCCAGCAGCTGGGGGGTCGCGAACACTGAAGCTTTCTTT. Protein sequence: CASSWGVANTEAFF.

V gene TRBV27 combines with J gene TRBJ2-2; 13 bases match TRBD2. CDR3 size: 18 residues. The germline gives CDR1 MNHEY, CDR2 SMNVEV (reference sequence). V shed 6 bases and J 6 bases; nucleotides not matched to a gene: 13. Here the CDR3 DNA reads TGTGCCAGCAGCCTCAGGACTAGCGGGAGAAACGGCGCCGGGGAGCTGTTTTTT. Residues: CASSLRTSGRNGAGELFF.

The rearrangement uses TRBV6-5 and TRBJ1-2, with a possible D match to TRBD1 (5 bases). Germline-derived CDR1 and CDR2 are MNHEY and SVGAGI. Trimming stripped 0 bases from V and 4 bases from J, with 15 bases between. CDR3 length: 16 amino acids. CDR3 in DNA: TGTGCCAGCAGTTACTCGAAGCCGGGGGTGACCTATGGCTACACCTTC. Protein product: CASSYSKPGVTYGYTF.

This clone was seen once. This chain uses TRBV5-1 with TRBJ1-1; D remains ambiguous. In germline, CDR1 is SGHRS, CDR2 YFSETQ. The CDR3 has 13 amino acids. The germline V and J ends were trimmed by 1 base and 2 bases, with 6 bases remaining between them. CDR3 sequence (DNA): TGCGCCAGCAGCTTGAGTCTAAACACTGAAGCTTTCTTT. It translates to CASSLSLNTEAFF.

The V and J genes are TRBV28 and TRBJ1-4, with no clear D. Trimming stripped 11 bases from V and 6 bases from J, with 7 bases between. The CDR3 length is 10 residues. CDR1 MDHEN and CDR2 SYDVKM come from the germline V gene. The CDR3 bases are TGTGCCTCGGGGTATGAAAAACTGTTTTTT. This encodes CASGYEKLFF.

V gene TRBV29-1 combines with J gene TRBJ2-1; D is perhaps TRBD2 (6 bases). Germline V gene lookup returns CDR1 SQVTM and CDR2 ANQGSEA. The CDR3 runs to 15 residues. The V end was cut by 7 bases, the J end by 0 bases, with 16 bases between. The DNA for the CDR3 is TGCAGCGCACGAACCGGGACTCCCTCCTACAATGAGCAGTTCTTC. This encodes CSARTGTPSYNEQFF.

The chain is built from TRBV19 and TRBJ2-4; the match to TRBD2 covers 12 bases. The CDR3 contains 18 residues. With 5 bases clipped from V and 5 bases from J, the junction kept 13 bases outside the gene matches. Germline CDR1 LNHDA, CDR2 SQIVND (reference sequence). As DNA, the CDR3 is TGTGCCAGTAGTTGGATCGGACTAGCGGGGACGAGAGAAAACATTCAGTACTTC. Protein sequence: CASSWIGLAGTRENIQYF. Supplemented by reference TRBV19 and TRBJ2-4, the full variable domain reads DGGITQSPKYLFRKEGQNVTLSCEQNLNHDAMYWYRQDPGQGLRLIYYSQIVNDFQKGDIAEGYSVSREKKESFPLTVTSAQKNPTAFYLCASSWIGLAGTRENIQYFGAGTRLSVL.

V usage is TRBV6-5 and J usage is TRBJ2-3; D call uncertain. Trimming took off 0 bases at V and 5 bases at J, with 15 bases between the two ends. Germline V gene data show CDR1 as MNHEY and CDR2 as SVGAGI. This CDR3 is built from 16 residues. In DNA form, the CDR3 reads TGTGCCAGCAGTTACTCGGCAGATGTTGGAGTAGATACGCAGTATTTT. It codes for CASSYSADVGVDTQYF.

The rearrangement links TRBV30 to TRBJ1-3; D is perhaps TRBD1 (6 bases). Per the germline V gene, CDR1 is GTSNPN and CDR2 is SVGIG (reference sequence). Deletions cut 5 bases from V and 5 bases from J, with 16 bases between. The CDR3 covers 14 residues. Here the CDR3 reads CAWGNDRTRNTIYF. The CDR3 region has the DNA TGTGCCTGGGGGAATGACAGGACCAGAAACACCATATATTTT. Full variable domain (outside the CDR3, taken from reference TRBV30 and TRBJ1-3): SQTIHQWPATLVQPVGSPLSLECTVEGTSNPNLYWYRQAAGRGLQLLFYSVGIGQISSEVPQNLSASRPQDRQFILSSKKLLLSDSGFYLCAWGNDRTRNTIYFGEGSWLTVV.

The table lists this clone with a count of one. The junction shows a germline mismatch at one end, possibly a read error. CDR3 nucleotides: TGTGCCAGCACCCAAAGGGAGTCCGGGGAGCTGTTTTTT. Its translation: CASTQRESGELFF. The chain couples TRBV4-2 to TRBJ2-2; tentative D call: TRBD2 (5 bases). Germline assignment: CDR1 LGHNA and CDR2 YNFKEQ. The length of the CDR3 is 13 residues.

The V gene is TRBV29-1, the J gene TRBJ2-5, with D possibly matching TRBD1 (7 bases). CDR1 SQVTM and CDR2 ANQGSEA come from the germline V gene. This CDR3 comprises 14 residues. V lost 4 bases and J 2 bases, leaving 14 bases between the germline ends. CDR3: CSVGLPGGQETQYF. DNA of the CDR3: TGCAGCGTTGGGTTACCAGGGGGGCAAGAGACCCAGTACTTC.

The V gene is TRBV6-5, the J gene TRBJ2-7; 9 bases align to TRBD2. The CDR3 contains 15 residues. Germline V CDR1 and CDR2: MNHEY, SVGAGI. Trimming cost V 2 bases and J 2 bases; bases outside gene matches: 4. CDR3 loop: CASSYGAGGPYEQYF. Here the CDR3 DNA reads TGTGCCAGCAGTTACGGGGCGGGAGGGCCCTACGAGCAGTACTTC.